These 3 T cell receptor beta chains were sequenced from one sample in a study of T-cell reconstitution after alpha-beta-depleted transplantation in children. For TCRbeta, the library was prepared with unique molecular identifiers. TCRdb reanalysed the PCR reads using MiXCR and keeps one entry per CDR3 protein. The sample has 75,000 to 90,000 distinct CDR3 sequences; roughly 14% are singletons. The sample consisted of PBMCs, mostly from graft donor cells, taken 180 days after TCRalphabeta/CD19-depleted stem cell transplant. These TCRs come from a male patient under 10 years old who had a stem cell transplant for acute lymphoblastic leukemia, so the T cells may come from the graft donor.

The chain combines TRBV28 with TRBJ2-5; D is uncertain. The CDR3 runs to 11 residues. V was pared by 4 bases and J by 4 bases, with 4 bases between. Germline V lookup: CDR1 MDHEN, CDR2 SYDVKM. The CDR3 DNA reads TGTGCCAGCAGTTCCTCAGAGACCCAGTACTTC. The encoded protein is CASSSSETQYF.

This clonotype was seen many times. The CDR3 sequence is CASSLRDRVLYNEQFF. CDR3 nucleotides: TGTGCCAGCAGCTTACGTGACAGGGTTTTGTACAATGAGCAGTTCTTC. The V gene is TRBV7-9, the J gene TRBJ2-1; TRBD1 matches 7 bases. Germline loops: CDR1 SEHNR, CDR2 FQNEAQ (reference sequence). The length of the CDR3 is 16 residues. With V trimmed by 2 bases and J by 4 bases, 8 bases remained unmatched.

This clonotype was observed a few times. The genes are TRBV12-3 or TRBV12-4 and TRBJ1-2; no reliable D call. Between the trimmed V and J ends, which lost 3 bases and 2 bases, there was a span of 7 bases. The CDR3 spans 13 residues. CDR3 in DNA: TGTGCCAGCAGTTTTTCAGGAAACTATGGCTACACCTTC. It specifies CASSFSGNYGYTF.